Sequencing of this T cell receptor beta chain was carried out in a study of T-cell reconstitution after alpha-beta-depleted transplantation in children. V gave up 0 bases and J gave up 2 bases, with 11 bases separating them. Germline V lookup: CDR1 LNHNV, CDR2 YYDKDF (reference sequence). The CDR3 consists of 15 residues. Researchers prepared the TCRbeta library using unique molecular identifiers, the study reports. MiXCR, applied by TCRdb to the PCR reads, yields one record per CDR3 protein. The sample yields about 610,000 distinct CDR3 sequences, about 10% seen once. This clonotype was seen ten or more times.

The receptor was derived from a human donor who donated a stem cell graft to a child with acute myeloid leukemia. The sample consisted of PBMCs from the stem cell graft donor, taken from the stem cell graft. The rearrangement uses TRBV15 and TRBJ2-7; D gene unclear. DNA of the CDR3: TGTGCCACCAGCAGAGATCGCGGTTCCCCCTACGAGCAGTACTTC. Translated: CATSRDRGSPYEQYF.